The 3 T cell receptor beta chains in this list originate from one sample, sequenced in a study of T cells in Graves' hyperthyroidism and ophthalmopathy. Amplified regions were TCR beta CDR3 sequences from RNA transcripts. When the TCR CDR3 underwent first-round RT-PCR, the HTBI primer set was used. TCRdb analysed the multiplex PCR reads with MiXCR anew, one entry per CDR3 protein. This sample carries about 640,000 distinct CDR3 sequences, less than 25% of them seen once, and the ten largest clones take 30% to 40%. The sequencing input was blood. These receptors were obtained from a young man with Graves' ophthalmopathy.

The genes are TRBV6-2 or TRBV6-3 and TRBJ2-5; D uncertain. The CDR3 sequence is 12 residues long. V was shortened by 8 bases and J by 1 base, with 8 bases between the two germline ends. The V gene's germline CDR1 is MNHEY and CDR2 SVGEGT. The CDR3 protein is CASATFQETQYF. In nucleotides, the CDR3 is TGTGCCAGCGCGACATTCCAAGAGACCCAGTACTTC.

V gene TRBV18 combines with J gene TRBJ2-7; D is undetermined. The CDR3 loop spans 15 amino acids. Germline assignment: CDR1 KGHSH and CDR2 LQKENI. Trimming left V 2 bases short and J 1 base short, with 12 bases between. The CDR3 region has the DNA TGTGCCAGCTCACCAAAAATAGAGAGTTCCTACGAGCAGTACTTC. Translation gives CASSPKIESSYEQYF. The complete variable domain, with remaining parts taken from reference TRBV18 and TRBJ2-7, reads NAGVMQNPRHLVRRRGQEARLRCSPMKGHSHVYWYRQLPEEGLKFMVYLQKENIIDESGMPKERFSAEFPKEGPSILRIQQVVRGDSAAYFCASSPKIESSYEQYFGPGTRLTVT.

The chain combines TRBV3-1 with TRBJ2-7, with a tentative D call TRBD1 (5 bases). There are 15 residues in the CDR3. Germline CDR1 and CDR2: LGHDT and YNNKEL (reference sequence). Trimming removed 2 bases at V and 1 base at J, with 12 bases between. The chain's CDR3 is CASSQFAGSSYEQYF. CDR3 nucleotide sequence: TGTGCCAGCAGCCAATTTGCAGGGTCGTCCTACGAGCAGTACTTC.